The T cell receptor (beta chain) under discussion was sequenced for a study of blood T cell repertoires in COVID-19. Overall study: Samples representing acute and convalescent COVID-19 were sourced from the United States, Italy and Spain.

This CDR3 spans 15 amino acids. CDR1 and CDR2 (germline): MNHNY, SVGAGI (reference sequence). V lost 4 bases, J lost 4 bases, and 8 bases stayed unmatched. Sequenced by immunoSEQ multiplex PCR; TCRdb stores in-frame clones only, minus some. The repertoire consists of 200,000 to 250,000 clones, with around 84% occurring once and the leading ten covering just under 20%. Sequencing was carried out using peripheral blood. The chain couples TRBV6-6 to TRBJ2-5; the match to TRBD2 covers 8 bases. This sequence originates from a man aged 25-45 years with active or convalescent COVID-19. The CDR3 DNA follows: TGTGCCAGCAGTTCCCCAGGACTAGCTAGAGAGACCCAGTACTTC. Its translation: CASSSPGLARETQYF.